This TCR beta chain was sequenced in a study of T cell responses to AZD1222 COVID-19 vaccine. Clones were read by immunoSEQ multiplex PCR, and TCRdb kept only the in-frame ones, dropping some. The sample lists 150,000 to 200,000 clones; 80% to 95% were seen once. V was clipped by 3 bases and J by 8 bases, with 10 bases between them. Germline V gene lookup returns CDR1 MRHNA and CDR2 SNTAGT. CDR3 length: 12 amino acids. The clonotype was recovered from an adult who received the AZD1222 COVID-19 vaccine. The chain recombines TRBV6-4 with TRBJ1-2; no clear D. The starting material was peripheral blood, obtained 28 days after the second AZD1222 dose. Here the CDR3 DNA reads TGTGCCAGCAGTGAAGGGTTTGGGGGCTACACCTTC. This translates into CASSEGFGGYTF.